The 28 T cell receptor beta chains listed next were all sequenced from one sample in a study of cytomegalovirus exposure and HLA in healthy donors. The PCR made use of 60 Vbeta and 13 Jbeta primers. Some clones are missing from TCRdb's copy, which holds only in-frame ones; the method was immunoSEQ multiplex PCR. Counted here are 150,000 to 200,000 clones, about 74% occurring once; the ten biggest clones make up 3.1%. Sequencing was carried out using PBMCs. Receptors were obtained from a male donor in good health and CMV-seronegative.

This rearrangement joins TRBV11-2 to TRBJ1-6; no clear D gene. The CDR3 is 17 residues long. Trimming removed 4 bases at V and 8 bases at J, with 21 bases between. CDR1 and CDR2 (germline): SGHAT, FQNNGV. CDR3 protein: CASSSYRGRLGDSPLHF. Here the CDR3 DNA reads TGTGCCAGCAGCTCCTACCGGGGTAGGTTGGGCGATTCACCCCTCCACTTT.

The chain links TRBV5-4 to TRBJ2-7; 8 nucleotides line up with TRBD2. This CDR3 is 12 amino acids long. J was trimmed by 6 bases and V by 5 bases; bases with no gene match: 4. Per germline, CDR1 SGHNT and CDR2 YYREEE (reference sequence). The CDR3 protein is CASSFSGAEQYF. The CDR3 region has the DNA TGTGCCAGCAGTTTTAGCGGGGCCGAGCAGTACTTC.

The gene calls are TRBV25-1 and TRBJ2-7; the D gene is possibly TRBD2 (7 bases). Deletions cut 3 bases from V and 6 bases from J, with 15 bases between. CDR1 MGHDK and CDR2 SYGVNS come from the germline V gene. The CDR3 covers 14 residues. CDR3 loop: CASSDSPGEGEQYF. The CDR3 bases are TGTGCCAGCAGTGATTCTCCAGGGGAGGGCGAGCAGTACTTC.

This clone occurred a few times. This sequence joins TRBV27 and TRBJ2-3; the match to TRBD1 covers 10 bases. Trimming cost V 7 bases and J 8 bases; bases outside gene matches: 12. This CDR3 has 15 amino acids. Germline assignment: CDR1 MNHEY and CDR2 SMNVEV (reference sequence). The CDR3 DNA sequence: TGTGCCAGCATTTCGACAGGGGGCCTCACGGGTACGCAGTATTTT. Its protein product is CASISTGGLTGTQYF.

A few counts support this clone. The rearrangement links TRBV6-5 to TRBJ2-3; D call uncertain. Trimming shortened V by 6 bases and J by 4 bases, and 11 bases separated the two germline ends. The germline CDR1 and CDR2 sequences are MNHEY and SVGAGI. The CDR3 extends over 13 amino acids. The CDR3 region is CASSQRSPDTQYF. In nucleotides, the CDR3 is TGTGCCAGCAGCCAAAGGAGTCCAGATACGCAGTATTTT.

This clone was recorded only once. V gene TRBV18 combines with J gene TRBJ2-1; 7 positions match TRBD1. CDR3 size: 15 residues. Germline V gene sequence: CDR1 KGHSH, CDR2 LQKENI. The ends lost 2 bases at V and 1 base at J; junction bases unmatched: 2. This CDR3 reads CASSPDRASYNEQFF. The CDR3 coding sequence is TGTGCCAGCTCACCAGACAGGGCATCCTACAATGAGCAGTTCTTC.

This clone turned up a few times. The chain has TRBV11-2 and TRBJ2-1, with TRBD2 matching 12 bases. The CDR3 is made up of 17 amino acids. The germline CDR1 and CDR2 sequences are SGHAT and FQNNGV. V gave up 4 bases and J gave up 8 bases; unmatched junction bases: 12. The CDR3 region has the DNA TGTGCCAGCAGCTGGACCCTAGCGGGAGGGTCCTGGGATGAGCAGTTCTTC. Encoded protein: CASSWTLAGGSWDEQFF. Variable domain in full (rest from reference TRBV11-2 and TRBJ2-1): EAGVAQSPRYKIIEKRQSVAFWCNPISGHATLYWYQQILGQGPKLLIQFQNNGVVDDSQLPKDRFSAERLKGVDSTLKIQPAKLEDSAVYLCASSWTLAGGSWDEQFFGPGTRLTVL.

In DNA form, the CDR3 reads TGCAGCGCCAAACTCGGGTATGGCTACACCTTC. Protein product: CSAKLGYGYTF. This chain connects TRBV29-1 to TRBJ1-2; D not certain. Per the germline V gene, CDR1 is SQVTM and CDR2 is ANQGSEA. Deletions cut 7 bases from V and 5 bases from J, with 11 bases between. The CDR3 loop spans 11 amino acids.

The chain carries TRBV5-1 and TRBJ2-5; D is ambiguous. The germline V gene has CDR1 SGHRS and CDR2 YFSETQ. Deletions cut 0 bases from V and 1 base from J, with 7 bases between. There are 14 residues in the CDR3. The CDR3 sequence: CASSLVGSQETQYF. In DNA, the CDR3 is TGCGCCAGCAGCTTGGTGGGCAGCCAAGAGACCCAGTACTTC.

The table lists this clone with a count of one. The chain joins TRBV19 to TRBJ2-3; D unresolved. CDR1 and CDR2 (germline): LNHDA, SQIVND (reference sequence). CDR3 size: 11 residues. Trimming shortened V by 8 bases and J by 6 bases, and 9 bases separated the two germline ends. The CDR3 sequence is CASYPGDTQYF. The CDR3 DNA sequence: TGTGCCAGTTACCCCGGGGATACGCAGTATTTT.

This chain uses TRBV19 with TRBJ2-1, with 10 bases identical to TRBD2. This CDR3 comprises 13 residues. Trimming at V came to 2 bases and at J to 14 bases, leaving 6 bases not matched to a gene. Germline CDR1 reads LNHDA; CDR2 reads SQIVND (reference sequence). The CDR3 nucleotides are TGTGCCAGTAGTATAACCGCTAGCGGGGGAGAGTTCTTC. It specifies CASSITASGGEFF.

In nucleotides, the CDR3 is TGTGCCACCGGGACTAGCGGGGGAGACGCCGGGGAGCTGTTTTTT. Translating it yields CATGTSGGDAGELFF. V usage is TRBV10-3 and J usage is TRBJ2-2; TRBD2 matches at 14 bases. V lost 10 bases, J lost 6 bases, and 7 bases stayed unmatched. The germline V gene encodes CDR1 ENHRY and CDR2 SYGVKD. The length of the CDR3 is 15 residues.

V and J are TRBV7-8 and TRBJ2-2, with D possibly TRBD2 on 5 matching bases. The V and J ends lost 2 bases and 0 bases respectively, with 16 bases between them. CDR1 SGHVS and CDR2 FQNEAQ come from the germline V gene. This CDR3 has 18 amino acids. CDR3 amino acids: CASSLIRVSGTNTGELFF. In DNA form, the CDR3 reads TGTGCCAGCAGCTTAATCCGCGTAAGCGGCACGAACACCGGGGAGCTGTTTTTT.

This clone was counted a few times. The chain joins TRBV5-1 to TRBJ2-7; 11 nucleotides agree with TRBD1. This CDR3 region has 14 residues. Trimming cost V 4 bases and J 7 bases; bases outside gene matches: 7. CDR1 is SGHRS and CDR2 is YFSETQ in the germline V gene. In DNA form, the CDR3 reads TGCGCCAGCAGCCCGGGGACAGGGGGATTGGAGCAGTACTTC. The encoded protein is CASSPGTGGLEQYF.

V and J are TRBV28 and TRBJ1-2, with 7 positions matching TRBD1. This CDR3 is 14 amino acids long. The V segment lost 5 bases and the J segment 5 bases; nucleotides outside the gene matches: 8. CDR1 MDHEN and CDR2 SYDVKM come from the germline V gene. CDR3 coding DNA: TGTGCCAGCAGTCTAGCGAGGGGGCCATATGGCTACACCTTC. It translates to CASSLARGPYGYTF.

The CDR3, as DNA: TGTGCCAGCAGTCCCACCCGGGGAGCGGTCAGCACCCAGCATTTT. Translating it yields CASSPTRGAVSTQHF. V gene TRBV28 combines with J gene TRBJ1-5; no reliable D call. Trimming stripped 5 bases from V and 11 bases from J, with 22 bases between. In germline, CDR1 is MDHEN, CDR2 SYDVKM. The CDR3 covers 15 residues. Drawing the rest from reference TRBV28 and TRBJ1-5, the complete variable domain is DVKVTQSSRYLVKRTGEKVFLECVQDMDHENMFWYRQDPGLGLRLIYFSYDVKMKEKGDIPEGYSVSREKKERFSLILESASTNQTSMYLCASSPTRGAVSTQHFGDGTRLSIL.

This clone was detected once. CDR3: CASSVSGTRTDTQYF. The CDR3 nucleotides are TGTGCCAGCAGCGTTAGCGGGACCCGCACAGATACGCAGTATTTT. The rearrangement uses TRBV9 and TRBJ2-3; TRBD2 matches 8 bases. V was pared by 2 bases and J by 1 base, with 3 bases of the junction left unmatched. From germline, CDR1 is SGDLS and CDR2 YYNGEE. The CDR3 loop spans 15 amino acids.

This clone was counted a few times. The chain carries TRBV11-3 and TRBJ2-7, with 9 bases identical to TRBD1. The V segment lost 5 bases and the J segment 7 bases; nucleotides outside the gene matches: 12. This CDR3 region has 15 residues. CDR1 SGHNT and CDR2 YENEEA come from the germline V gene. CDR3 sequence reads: CASSLAGTGPGEQYF. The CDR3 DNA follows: TGTGCCAGCAGCCTTGCCGGGACAGGGCCGGGGGAGCAGTACTTC.

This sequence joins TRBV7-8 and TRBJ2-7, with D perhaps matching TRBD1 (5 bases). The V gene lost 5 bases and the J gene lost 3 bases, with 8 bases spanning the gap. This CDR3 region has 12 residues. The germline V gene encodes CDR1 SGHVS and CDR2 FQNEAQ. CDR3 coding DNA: TGTGCCAGCAGCAGGGGTGACTACGAGCAGTACTTC. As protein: CASSRGDYEQYF. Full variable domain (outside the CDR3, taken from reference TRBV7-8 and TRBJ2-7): GAGVSQSPRYKVAKRGQDVALRCDPISGHVSLFWYQQALGQGPEFLTYFQNEAQLDKSGLPSDRFFAERPEGSVSTLKIQRTQQEDSAVYLCASSRGDYEQYFGPGTRLTVT.

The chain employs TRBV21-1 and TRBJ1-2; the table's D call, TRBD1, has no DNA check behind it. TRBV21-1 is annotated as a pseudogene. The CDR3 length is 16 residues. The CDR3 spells CASSTSLPTGGYGYTF. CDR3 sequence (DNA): TGTGCCAGCAGCACCTCACTACCGACAGGGGGCTATGGCTACACCTTC.

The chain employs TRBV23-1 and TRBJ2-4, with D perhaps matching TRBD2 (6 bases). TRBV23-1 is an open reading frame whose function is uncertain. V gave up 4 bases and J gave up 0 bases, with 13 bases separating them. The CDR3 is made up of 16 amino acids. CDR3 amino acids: CASSRTRDLAKNIQYF. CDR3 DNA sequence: TGCGCCAGCAGTCGTACCCGGGACTTAGCCAAAAACATTCAGTACTTC.

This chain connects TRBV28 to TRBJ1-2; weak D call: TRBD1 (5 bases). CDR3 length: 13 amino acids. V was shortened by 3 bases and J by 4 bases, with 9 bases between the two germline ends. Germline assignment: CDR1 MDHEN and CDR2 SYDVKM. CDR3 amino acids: CASSLRGRYGYTF. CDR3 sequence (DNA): TGTGCCAGCAGTTTGCGGGGACGCTATGGCTACACCTTC.

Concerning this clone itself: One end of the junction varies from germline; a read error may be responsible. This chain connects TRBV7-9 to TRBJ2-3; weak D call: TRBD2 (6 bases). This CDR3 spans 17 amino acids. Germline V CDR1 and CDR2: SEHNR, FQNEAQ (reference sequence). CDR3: CSSSLERPGVGTDTQYF. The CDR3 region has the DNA TGTTCCAGCAGCTTGGAACGCCCGGGGGTTGGCACAGATACGCAGTATTTT. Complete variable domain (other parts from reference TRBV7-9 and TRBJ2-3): DTGVSQNPRHKITKRGQNVTFRCDPISEHNRLYWYRQTLGQGPEFLTYFQNEAQLEKSRLLSDRFSAERPKGSFSTLEIQRTEQGDSAMYLCSSSLERPGVGTDTQYFGPGTRLTVL.

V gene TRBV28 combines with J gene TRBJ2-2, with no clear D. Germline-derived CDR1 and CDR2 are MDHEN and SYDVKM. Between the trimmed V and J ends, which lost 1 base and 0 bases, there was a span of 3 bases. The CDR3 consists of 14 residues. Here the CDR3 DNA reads TGTGCCAGCAGTTTATCTTCGAACACCGGGGAGCTGTTTTTT. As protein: CASSLSSNTGELFF. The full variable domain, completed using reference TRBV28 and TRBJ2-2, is DVKVTQSSRYLVKRTGEKVFLECVQDMDHENMFWYRQDPGLGLRLIYFSYDVKMKEKGDIPEGYSVSREKKERFSLILESASTNQTSMYLCASSLSSNTGELFFGEGSRLTVL.

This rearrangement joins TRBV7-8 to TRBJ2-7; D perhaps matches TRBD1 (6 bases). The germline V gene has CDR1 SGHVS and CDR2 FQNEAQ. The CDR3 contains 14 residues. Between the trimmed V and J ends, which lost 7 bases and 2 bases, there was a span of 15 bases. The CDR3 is CASNPRGLTYEQYF. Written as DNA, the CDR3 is TGTGCCAGCAACCCCAGGGGCCTTACCTACGAGCAGTACTTC.

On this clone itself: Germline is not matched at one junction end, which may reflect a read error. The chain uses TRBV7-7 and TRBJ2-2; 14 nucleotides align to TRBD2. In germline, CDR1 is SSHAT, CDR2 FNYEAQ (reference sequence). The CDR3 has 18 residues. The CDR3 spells CASSRGGLAGGPAGELFF. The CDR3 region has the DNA TGTGCTAGCAGCCGGGGCGGACTAGCGGGGGGTCCGGCCGGGGAGCTGTTTTTT.

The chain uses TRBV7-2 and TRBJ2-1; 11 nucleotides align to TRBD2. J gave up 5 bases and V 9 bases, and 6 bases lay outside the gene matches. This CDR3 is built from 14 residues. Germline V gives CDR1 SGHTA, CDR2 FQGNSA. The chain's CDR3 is CASLEGLADNEQFF. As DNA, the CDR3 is TGTGCCAGTCTTGAGGGACTAGCGGACAATGAGCAGTTCTTC.

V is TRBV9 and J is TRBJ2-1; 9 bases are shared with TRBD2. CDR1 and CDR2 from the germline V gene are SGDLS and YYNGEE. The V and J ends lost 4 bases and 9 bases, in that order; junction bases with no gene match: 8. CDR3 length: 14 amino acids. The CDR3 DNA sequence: TGTGCCAGCAGCCCCAGCGGGGGGTTGGGTGAGCAGTTCTTC. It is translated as CASSPSGGLGEQFF.